These 18 T cell receptor beta chains originate from one sample sequenced in a study of control samples from healthy donors and cancer patients. Assay used: immunoSEQ multiplex PCR; TCRdb lists only in-frame clones, some missing. Of roughly 84,000 clones in the sample, roughly 90% are singletons; the top ten hold 7.2%. Sequencing was performed on blood. The source is a man in his fifties in good health.

The chain links TRBV7-9 to TRBJ2-2, with D perhaps being TRBD1 or TRBD2 (6 bases each). V lost 1 base to trimming and J lost 5 bases, with 14 bases between them. The CDR3 sequence is 16 residues long. CDR1 is SEHNR and CDR2 is FQNEAQ in the germline V gene (reference sequence). The CDR3 sequence is CASSLVGGGGTGELFF. For the CDR3, the DNA is TGTGCCAGCAGCTTAGTGGGGGGCGGCGGGACCGGGGAGCTGTTTTTT. Complete variable domain (other parts from reference TRBV7-9 and TRBJ2-2): DTGVSQNPRHKITKRGQNVTFRCDPISEHNRLYWYRQTLGQGPEFLTYFQNEAQLEKSRLLSDRFSAERPKGSFSTLEIQRTEQGDSAMYLCASSLVGGGGTGELFFGEGSRLTVL.

CDR3 nucleotides: TGTGCCAGCAGCCAAGTCCCCCCTCGCCAAAAGCCTAGCACAGATACGCAGTATTTT. Amino acids: CASSQVPPRQKPSTDTQYF. The chain uses TRBV3-1 (or the pseudogene TRBV3-2) and TRBJ2-3; D is uncertain. CDR3 length: 19 residues. The ends were cut back, 1 base at V and 0 bases at J, with 20 bases in the middle. The germline V gene encodes CDR1 LGHDT and CDR2 YNNKEL (reference sequence).

This clone was counted a single time. This chain joins TRBV9 and TRBJ2-2, with 8 bases aligning to TRBD1. Trimming removed 3 bases from V and 5 bases from J; junction bases left unmatched: 9. The CDR3 is 16 amino acids. Looked up from germline, CDR1 is SGDLS and CDR2 is YYNGEE. CDR3: CASSAATRGRTGELFF. In DNA, the CDR3 is TGTGCCAGCAGCGCGGCCACCAGGGGGCGAACCGGGGAGCTGTTTTTT.

J is TRBJ2-1 and V is TRBV29-1; the D gene is possibly TRBD2 (5 bases). The CDR3 has 15 residues. Trimming left V 1 base short and J 8 bases short, with 18 bases between. CDR1 and CDR2 from the germline V gene are SQVTM and ANQGSEA. The CDR3 loop is CSVEALATPGDEQFF. In nucleotides, the CDR3 is TGCAGCGTTGAAGCCCTCGCCACTCCCGGGGATGAGCAGTTCTTC.

CDR3 coding DNA: TGTGCCAGCAGCTTGGACACTATTACGTTCCACGAGCAGTACTTC. Encoded protein: CASSLDTITFHEQYF. The V and J genes are TRBV5-4 and TRBJ2-7; no firm D call. This CDR3 has 15 amino acids. Germline loops: CDR1 SGHNT, CDR2 YYREEE (reference sequence). Deletions cut 0 bases from V and 5 bases from J, with 15 bases between.

In DNA, the CDR3 is TGTGCCAGCAGCTTAGGGTGGGGAGGCAATTCACCCCTCCACTTT. This encodes CASSLGWGGNSPLHF. This rearrangement joins TRBV7-8 to TRBJ1-6; D unresolved. V was shortened by 1 base and J by 7 bases, with 11 bases between the two germline ends. CDR3 length equals 15 residues. Germline CDR1 SGHVS, CDR2 FQNEAQ.

The V and J genes are TRBV24-1 and TRBJ1-2; TRBD1 is a possible D gene (5 bases). The CDR3 is 15 residues long. With 5 bases removed from V and 4 bases from J, the gap between germline ends came to 16 bases. CDR1 KGHDR and CDR2 SFDVKD come from the germline V gene. In DNA form, the CDR3 reads TGTGCCACCAGTGCCCCGGGCCGGGGCAGCTATGGCTACACCTTC. Translation gives CATSAPGRGSYGYTF.

V usage is TRBV12-3 or TRBV12-4 and J usage is TRBJ2-3; no reliable D call. The V end lost 5 bases, the J end lost 4 bases, and 7 bases lay between the germline ends. The CDR3 is 12 amino acids. The CDR3 DNA is TGTGCCAGCAGTCCCCGGGCAGATACGCAGTATTTT. Its protein product is CASSPRADTQYF.

The chain couples TRBV4-1 to TRBJ1-2, with D hard to call. This CDR3 contains 15 residues. From germline, CDR1 is MGHRA and CDR2 YSYEKL. Trimming pared 3 bases from V and 7 bases from J, leaving 18 bases between. The CDR3 reads CASSQITLSGGGYTF. In DNA form, the CDR3 reads TGCGCCAGCAGCCAGATAACTCTTAGTGGCGGTGGCTACACCTTC.

The chain has TRBV4-3 and TRBJ2-5, with D tentatively TRBD2 (5 bases). CDR3 length equals 16 residues. The V end was cut by 0 bases, the J end by 5 bases, with 16 bases between. Germline CDR1 and CDR2: LGHNA and YSLEER. CDR3 nucleotide sequence: TGCGCCAGCAGCCAAGATCTCGGGGTAATGGGGGAGACCCAGTACTTC. This encodes CASSQDLGVMGETQYF.

This chain connects TRBV27 to TRBJ2-7; tentatively, D is TRBD1 or TRBD2 (5 bases each). Trimming took 3 bases from V and 0 from J, leaving 9 bases between them. The CDR3 contains 14 residues. CDR1 and CDR2 from the germline V gene are MNHEY and SMNVEV (reference sequence). CDR3 bases: TGTGCCAGCAGTTTGGGGACGAGCTCCTACGAGCAGTACTTC. This gives the protein CASSLGTSSYEQYF.

V and J are TRBV27 and TRBJ1-6; D ambiguous. CDR3 length equals 18 residues. V lost 5 bases, J lost 0 bases, and 17 bases lay in between. CDR1 MNHEY and CDR2 SMNVEV come from the germline V gene (reference sequence). The CDR3 coding sequence is TGTGCCAGCAGTCTATTCTGGGGAGGGAGCTCCTATAATTCACCCCTCCACTTT. Amino acids: CASSLFWGGSSYNSPLHF.

The rearrangement uses TRBV18 and TRBJ2-7; D ambiguous. CDR1 and CDR2 from the germline V gene are KGHSH and LQKENI. V shed 6 bases and J shed 3 bases, with 15 bases lying between them. The CDR3 sequence is 14 residues long. The chain's CDR3 is CASSPLDTLYEQYF. In nucleotides, the CDR3 is TGTGCCAGCTCGCCTCTCGACACCCTCTACGAGCAGTACTTC. Using reference TRBV18 and TRBJ2-7 for the parts outside the CDR3, the full variable domain is NAGVMQNPRHLVRRRGQEARLRCSPMKGHSHVYWYRQLPEEGLKFMVYLQKENIIDESGMPKERFSAEFPKEGPSILRIQQVVRGDSAAYFCASSPLDTLYEQYFGPGTRLTVT.

The chain combines TRBV10-3 with TRBJ1-4; TRBD1 might be the D (6 bases). CDR3 length: 15 amino acids. Per germline, CDR1 ENHRY and CDR2 SYGVKD. Trimming removed 0 bases at V and 5 bases at J, with 10 bases between. The CDR3 protein is CAISESGAGNEKLFF. CDR3 in DNA: TGTGCCATCAGTGAGTCGGGGGCAGGGAATGAAAAACTGTTTTTT.

The gene calls are TRBV4-3 and TRBJ2-2, with D unresolved. CDR3 size: 17 residues. Germline-derived CDR1 and CDR2 are LGHNA and YSLEER. V lost 0 bases to trimming and J lost 5 bases, with 16 bases between them. In nucleotides, the CDR3 is TGCGCCAGCAGCCAAGATCTCACCGCTGTGGCGACCGGGGAGCTGTTTTTT. Amino acid sequence: CASSQDLTAVATGELFF.

V gene TRBV6-5 combines with J gene TRBJ1-2, with D perhaps matching TRBD1 (5 bases). The V end lost 6 bases, the J end lost 2 bases, and 13 bases lay between the germline ends. The germline V gene encodes CDR1 MNHEY and CDR2 SVGAGI. The CDR3 has 14 amino acids. CDR3 in DNA: TGTGCCAGCAGGGTAACAGGTGCCAACTATGGCTACACCTTC. Translated, it gives CASRVTGANYGYTF.

The V gene is TRBV5-1, the J gene TRBJ1-4; tentatively, D is TRBD1 (5 bases). CDR1 is SGHRS and CDR2 is YFSETQ in the germline V gene. The CDR3 is made up of 13 amino acids. V was clipped by 1 base and J by 7 bases, with 8 bases between them. The CDR3 spells CASSLMGLEKLFF. CDR3 nucleotides: TGCGCCAGCAGCTTGATGGGGCTTGAAAAACTGTTTTTT.

The J gene is TRBJ2-7, the V gene TRBV19; perhaps TRBD1 as D (5 bases). The CDR3 has 13 residues. V lost 11 bases, J lost 4 bases, and 18 bases lay in between. CDR1 and CDR2 (germline): LNHDA, SQIVND (reference sequence). The CDR3 region is CASGPSGIYEQYF. The CDR3 bases are TGTGCCTCTGGACCATCAGGGATTTACGAGCAGTACTTC.